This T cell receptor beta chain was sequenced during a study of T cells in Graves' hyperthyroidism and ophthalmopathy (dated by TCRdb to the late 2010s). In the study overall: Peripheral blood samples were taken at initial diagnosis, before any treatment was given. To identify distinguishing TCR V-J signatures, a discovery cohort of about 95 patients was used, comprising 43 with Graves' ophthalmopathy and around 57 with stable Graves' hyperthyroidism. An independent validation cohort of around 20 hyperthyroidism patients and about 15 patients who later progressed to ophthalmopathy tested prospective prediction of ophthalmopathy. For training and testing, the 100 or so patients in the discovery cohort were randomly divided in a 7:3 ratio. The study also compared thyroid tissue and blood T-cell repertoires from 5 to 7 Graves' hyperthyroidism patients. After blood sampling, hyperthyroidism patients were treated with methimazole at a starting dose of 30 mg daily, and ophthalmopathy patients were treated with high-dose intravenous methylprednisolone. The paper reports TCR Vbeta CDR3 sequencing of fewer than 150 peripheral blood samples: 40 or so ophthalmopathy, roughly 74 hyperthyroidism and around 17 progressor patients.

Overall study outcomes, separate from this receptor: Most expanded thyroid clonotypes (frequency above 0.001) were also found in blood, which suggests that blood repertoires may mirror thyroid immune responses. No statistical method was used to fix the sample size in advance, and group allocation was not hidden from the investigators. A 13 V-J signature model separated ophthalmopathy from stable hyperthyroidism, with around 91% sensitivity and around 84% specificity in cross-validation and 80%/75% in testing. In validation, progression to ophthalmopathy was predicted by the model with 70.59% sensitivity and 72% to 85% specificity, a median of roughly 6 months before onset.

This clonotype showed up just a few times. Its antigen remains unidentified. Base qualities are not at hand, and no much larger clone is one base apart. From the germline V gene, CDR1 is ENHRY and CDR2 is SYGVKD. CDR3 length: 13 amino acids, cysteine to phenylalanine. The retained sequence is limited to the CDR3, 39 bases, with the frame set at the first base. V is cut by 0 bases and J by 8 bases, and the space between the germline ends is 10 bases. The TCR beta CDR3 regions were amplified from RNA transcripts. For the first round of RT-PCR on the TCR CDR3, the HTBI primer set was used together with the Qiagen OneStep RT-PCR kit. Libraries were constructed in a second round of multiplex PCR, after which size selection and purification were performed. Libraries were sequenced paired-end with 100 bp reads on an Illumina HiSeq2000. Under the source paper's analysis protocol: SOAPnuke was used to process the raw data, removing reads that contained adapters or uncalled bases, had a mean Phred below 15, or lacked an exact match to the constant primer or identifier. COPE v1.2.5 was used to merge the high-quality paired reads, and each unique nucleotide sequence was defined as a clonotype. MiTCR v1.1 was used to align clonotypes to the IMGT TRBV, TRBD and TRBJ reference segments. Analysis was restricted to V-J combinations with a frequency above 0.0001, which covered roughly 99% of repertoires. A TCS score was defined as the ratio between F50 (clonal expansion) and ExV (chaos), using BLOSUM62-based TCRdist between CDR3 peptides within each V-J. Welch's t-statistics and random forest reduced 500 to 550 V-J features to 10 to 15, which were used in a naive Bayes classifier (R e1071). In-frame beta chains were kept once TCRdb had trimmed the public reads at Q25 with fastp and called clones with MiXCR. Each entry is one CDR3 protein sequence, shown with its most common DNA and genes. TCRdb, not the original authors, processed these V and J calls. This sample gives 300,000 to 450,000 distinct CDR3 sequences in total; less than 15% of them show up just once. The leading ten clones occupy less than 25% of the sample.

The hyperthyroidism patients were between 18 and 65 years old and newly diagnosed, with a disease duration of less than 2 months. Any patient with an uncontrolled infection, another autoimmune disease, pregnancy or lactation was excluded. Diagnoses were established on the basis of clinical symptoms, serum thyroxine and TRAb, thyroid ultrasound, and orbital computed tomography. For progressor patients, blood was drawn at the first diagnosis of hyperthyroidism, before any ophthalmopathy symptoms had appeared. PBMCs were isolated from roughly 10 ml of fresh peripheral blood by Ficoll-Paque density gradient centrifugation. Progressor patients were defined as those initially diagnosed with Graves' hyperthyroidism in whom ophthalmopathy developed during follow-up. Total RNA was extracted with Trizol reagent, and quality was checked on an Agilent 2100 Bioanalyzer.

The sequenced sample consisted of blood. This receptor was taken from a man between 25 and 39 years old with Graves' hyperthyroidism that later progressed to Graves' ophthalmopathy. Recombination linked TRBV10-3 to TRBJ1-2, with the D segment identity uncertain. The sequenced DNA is TGTGCCATCAGTGAGTCTCCAATTGAGGGCTACACCTTC. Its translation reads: CAISESPIEGYTF.